The 10 T cell receptor beta chains below come from one sample, sequenced in a study of shared clonotypes between healthy human individuals. Sequencing was performed with immunoSEQ multiplex PCR; in TCRdb, only in-frame clones are kept and a portion is missing. This sample carries around 1.9 million clones, 93% of them seen once, and the ten largest clones take around 1.7%. Only CD45RO-negative cells positively selected for CCR7 counted as naive CD8 cells, so terminally differentiated effector memory CD45RA+ cells were excluded. What was sequenced was naive CD8+ T cells from PBMCs. These receptors came from a man aged 18 to 35 in good health. Some clones in this sample may be carry-over from other donors' samples.

The chain carries TRBV11-2 and TRBJ2-1; 7 bases line up with TRBD2. The CDR3 is made up of 15 amino acids. The junction had 11 bases not matched to a gene; V was cut back by 4 bases and J by 8 bases. Germline V gene sequence: CDR1 SGHAT, CDR2 FQNNGV. The CDR3 protein is CASSSRLASAYEQFF. The CDR3 nucleotides are TGTGCCAGCAGCTCCCGACTAGCTTCAGCCTATGAGCAGTTCTTC.

The V and J genes are TRBV27 and TRBJ2-5, with 12 bases lining up with TRBD2. Germline loops: CDR1 MNHEY, CDR2 SMNVEV (reference sequence). This CDR3 has 16 amino acids. J gave up 0 bases and V 6 bases, and 5 bases lay outside the gene matches. For the CDR3, the DNA is TGTGCCAGCAGCCCCCGGACTAGCGGGAACCAAGAGACCCAGTACTTC. Protein: CASSPRTSGNQETQYF.

This rearrangement joins TRBV19 to TRBJ2-7; 7 bases are shared with TRBD1. This CDR3 spans 14 amino acids. Looked up from germline, CDR1 is LNHDA and CDR2 is SQIVND (reference sequence). The V gene end was trimmed by 6 bases and the J gene end by 2 bases; junction bases not matched to a gene: 7. The CDR3 sequence is CASRDRDSAYEQYF. The CDR3 bases are TGTGCCAGTAGGGACCGGGACAGCGCCTACGAGCAGTACTTC. The full variable domain, rest sourced from reference TRBV19 and TRBJ2-7, is DGGITQSPKYLFRKEGQNVTLSCEQNLNHDAMYWYRQDPGQGLRLIYYSQIVNDFQKGDIAEGYSVSREKKESFPLTVTSAQKNPTAFYLCASRDRDSAYEQYFGPGTRLTVT.

V gene TRBV7-8 combines with J gene TRBJ1-5; D remains ambiguous. Germline V gene lookup returns CDR1 SGHVS and CDR2 FQNEAQ. This CDR3 contains 15 residues. The ends were cut back, 4 bases at V and 0 bases at J, with 10 bases in the middle. CDR3 sequence: CASSSHQNSNQPQHF. The CDR3 nucleotides read TGTGCCAGCAGCTCCCACCAAAATAGCAATCAGCCCCAGCATTTT.

On this clone: This sample includes further DNA sequences coding for the same CDR3. The CDR3 DNA reads TGTGCCATCAGTGAGTCCGCAGGGGGCTATGGCTACACCTTC. Translating it yields CAISESAGGYGYTF. This chain uses TRBV10-3 with TRBJ1-2, with TRBD1 matching over 7 bases. V shed 0 bases, J shed 4 bases, and the junction held 2 bases outside the gene matches. This CDR3 region has 14 residues. From germline, CDR1 is ENHRY and CDR2 SYGVKD.

About this clone: Other nucleotide sequences from this sample produce the same CDR3. The chain combines TRBV27 with TRBJ1-2; weak D call: TRBD1 (6 bases). The CDR3 extends over 13 amino acids. Germline V gene lookup returns CDR1 MNHEY and CDR2 SMNVEV (reference sequence). Trimming left V 6 bases short and J 4 bases short, with 12 bases between. The CDR3 loop reads CASSPRGAYGYTF. The CDR3, as DNA: TGTGCCAGCAGCCCGAGGGGGGCCTATGGCTACACCTTC.

The CDR3 spells CASSLSSGSGYNEQFF. The CDR3, as DNA: TGTGCCAGCAGTTTAAGCTCGGGTAGCGGTTACAATGAGCAGTTCTTC. This chain uses TRBV27 with TRBJ2-1; D is possibly TRBD2 (6 bases). Trimming cost V 2 bases and J 4 bases, with 15 bases left between them. CDR1 and CDR2 from the germline V gene are MNHEY and SMNVEV (reference sequence). CDR3 length equals 16 residues.

The chain recombines TRBV6-1 with TRBJ1-2; D gene uncertain. The ends were cut back, 6 bases at V and 3 bases at J, with 5 bases in the middle. This CDR3 region has 11 residues. The germline gives CDR1 MNHNS, CDR2 SASEGT. CDR3 nucleotide sequence: TGTGCCAGCAGCCCCTACTATGGCTACACCTTC. Translated, it gives CASSPYYGYTF.

The chain combines TRBV7-7 with TRBJ2-5; TRBD2 matches 12 bases. Germline V gene lookup returns CDR1 SSHAT and CDR2 FNYEAQ (reference sequence). The trim removed 6 bases at V and 4 bases at J, leaving 3 bases unmatched. This CDR3 comprises 14 residues. The CDR3 here is CASSPTSGRETQYF. The DNA for the CDR3 is TGTGCCAGCAGTCCGACTAGCGGGAGAGAGACCCAGTACTTC.

The chain recombines TRBV7-6 with TRBJ1-2; D unclear. Trimming removed 4 bases from V and 10 bases from J, with 19 bases in between. CDR1 and CDR2 (germline): SGHVS, FNYEAQ. The CDR3 has 14 residues. The CDR3 loop reads CASSSTISGPHYTF. CDR3 nucleotides: TGTGCCAGCAGCTCCACCATCAGCGGGCCCCACTACACCTTC.